This T cell receptor (beta chain) appears in the sequencing data of a study of T cell repertoires in ileal Crohn's disease. TCRdb keeps only in-frame clones here, not all; method: immunoSEQ multiplex PCR. The sample lists approximately 15,000 clones, roughly three quarters occurring once. This clone was seen more than once but under ten times. The time point: inflamed ileum from the surgical specimen. Trimming took 3 bases from V and 9 from J; bases not matched to a gene: 13. Germline CDR1 is SNHLY and CDR2 is FYNNEI. The CDR3 sequence is 16 residues long. The chain has TRBV2 and TRBJ2-3, with 9 bases identical to TRBD2. Sequencing was done on a sample of ileal tissue. This receptor was obtained from an adult with Crohn's disease. The DNA for the CDR3 is TGTGCCAGCAGTGAGCTCGGACTAGCGCTCTTGGGCACGCAGTATTTT. Translated: CASSELGLALLGTQYF.